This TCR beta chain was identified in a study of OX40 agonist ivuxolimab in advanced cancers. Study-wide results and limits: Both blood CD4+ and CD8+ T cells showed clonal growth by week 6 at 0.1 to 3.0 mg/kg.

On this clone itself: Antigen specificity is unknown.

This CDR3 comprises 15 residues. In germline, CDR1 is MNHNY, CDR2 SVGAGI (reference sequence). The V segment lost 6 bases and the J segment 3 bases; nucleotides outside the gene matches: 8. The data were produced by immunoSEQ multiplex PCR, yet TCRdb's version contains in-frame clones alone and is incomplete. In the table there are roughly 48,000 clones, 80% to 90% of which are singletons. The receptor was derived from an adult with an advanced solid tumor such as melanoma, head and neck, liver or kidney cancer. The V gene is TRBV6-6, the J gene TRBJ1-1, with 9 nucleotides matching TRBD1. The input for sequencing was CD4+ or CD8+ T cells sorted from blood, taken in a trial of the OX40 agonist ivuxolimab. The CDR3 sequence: CASSRPGTGYTEAFF. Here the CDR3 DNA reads TGTGCCAGCAGCAGACCCGGGACAGGGTACACTGAAGCTTTCTTT.